These 24 T cell receptor beta chains came from one sample sequenced in a study of T cells after yellow fever vaccination. TCRdb re-called the 5' RACE reads through MiXCR, storing one row per CDR3 protein. The table shows 300,000 to 400,000 distinct CDR3 sequences, with more than 8.5% occurring only once. The source was PBMCs, collected on the day of the first yellow fever vaccination. The source is a man between 18 and 35 years old who received the YFV17D yellow fever vaccine.

As regards this clonotype: One end of the junction fails to match germline, which may point to a read error. The chain carries TRBV4-3 and TRBJ2-1; TRBD1 is a possible D gene (6 bases). Germline V gives CDR1 LGHNA, CDR2 YSLEER. The CDR3 contains 13 residues. CDR3 in amino acids: CASSQDTPGTPSF. The CDR3 DNA reads as TGCGCCAGCAGCCAAGATACCCCCGGGACACCCTCCTTC.

The J gene is TRBJ2-2, the V gene TRBV2; D may be TRBD2 (5 bases). The V end lost 1 base, the J end lost 6 bases, and 9 bases lay between the germline ends. Per the germline V gene, CDR1 is SNHLY and CDR2 is FYNNEI. This CDR3 is 14 amino acids long. The CDR3 reads CASSEGQRSGELFF. The CDR3 DNA sequence: TGTGCCAGCAGTGAAGGCCAGCGGTCCGGGGAGCTGTTTTTT.

This clonotype was seen at least ten times. The genes are TRBV2 and TRBJ1-6; 8 bases align to TRBD1. Germline loops: CDR1 SNHLY, CDR2 FYNNEI. The V and J ends lost 7 bases and 9 bases, in that order; junction bases with no gene match: 5. CDR3 length: 13 residues. The CDR3 sequence is CASKGTGGSPLHF. In nucleotides, the CDR3 is TGTGCCAGCAAAGGGACAGGAGGTTCACCCCTCCACTTT.

This clonotype was counted only a few times. The genes are TRBV20-1 and TRBJ2-1; TRBD2 matches 9 bases. V was clipped by 3 bases and J by 6 bases; unmatched bases: 12. The CDR3 is made up of 16 amino acids. In germline, CDR1 is DFQATT, CDR2 SNEGSKA (reference sequence). In DNA form, the CDR3 reads TGCAGTGCTAGTCCTTACCCTCTAGCGGGGACCAATGAGCAGTTCTTC. Encoded protein: CSASPYPLAGTNEQFF.

This rearrangement joins TRBV6-1 to TRBJ1-5; D gene ambiguous. V shed 6 bases and J shed 3 bases, with 12 bases lying between them. Per the germline V gene, CDR1 is MNHNS and CDR2 is SASEGT. There are 14 residues in the CDR3. CDR3 in amino acids: CASSSDPFNQPQHF. For the CDR3, the DNA is TGTGCCAGCAGCTCCGACCCTTTCAATCAGCCCCAGCATTTT.

This clonotype has a handful of counts. The chain combines TRBV7-9 with TRBJ2-5; D is unclear. Germline CDR1 reads SEHNR; CDR2 reads FQNEAQ (reference sequence). Deletions cut 5 bases from V and 2 bases from J, with 9 bases between. There are 13 residues in the CDR3. In DNA, the CDR3 is TGTGCCAGCAGCCCCCTGGGGCAAGAGACCCAGTACTTC. Its translation is CASSPLGQETQYF.

Only a few counts were recorded for this clonotype. The V call is TRBV6-1, the J call TRBJ1-5; D is perhaps TRBD1 (6 bases). V was trimmed by 5 bases and J by 7 bases, leaving 12 bases between them. This CDR3 region has 13 residues. From germline, CDR1 is MNHNS and CDR2 SASEGT. CDR3 amino acids: CASSTRGRQPQHF. In DNA, the CDR3 is TGTGCCAGCAGTACCAGGGGCCGGCAGCCCCAGCATTTT.

This chain uses TRBV5-4 with TRBJ2-7; perhaps TRBD1 as D (6 bases). CDR3 length: 9 residues. The germline gives CDR1 SGHNT, CDR2 YYREEE (reference sequence). Here the CDR3 DNA reads TGTGCTATGGGGGCCGAGCAGTACTTC. Translated: CAMGAEQYF. Combining the CDR3 with reference TRBV5-4 and TRBJ2-7 gives the whole variable domain ETGVTQSPTHLIKTRGQQVTLRCSSQSGHNTVSWYQQALGQGPQFIFQYYREEENGRGNFPPRFSGLQFPNYSSELNVNALELDDSALYLCAMGAEQYFGPGTRLTVT.

This clonotype was found many times. The rearrangement joins TRBV5-1 to TRBJ2-2; D not resolved. From germline, CDR1 is SGHRS and CDR2 YFSETQ. V lost 1 base and J lost 2, with 6 bases in between. The CDR3 runs to 14 residues. In DNA form, the CDR3 reads TGCGCCAGCAGCTTGCAGGATAACACCGGGGAGCTGTTTTTT. It specifies CASSLQDNTGELFF.

This clonotype was observed a few times. The chain couples TRBV4-1 to TRBJ1-1, with D maybe TRBD1 (5 bases). The CDR3 is 13 residues long. Trimming left V 3 bases short and J 4 bases short, with 9 bases between. Germline V lookup: CDR1 MGHRA, CDR2 YSYEKL. This chain's CDR3 is CASSHMGVTEAFF. DNA for the CDR3: TGCGCCAGCAGCCACATGGGGGTCACTGAAGCTTTCTTT.

This clonotype was seen only a few times. The chain recombines TRBV5-1 with TRBJ1-1, with 7 bases matching TRBD1. Germline V gives CDR1 SGHRS, CDR2 YFSETQ. This CDR3 is built from 14 residues. Trimming cost V 4 bases and J 6 bases; bases outside gene matches: 9. CDR3 region: CASSPGGGESEAFF. In DNA form, the CDR3 reads TGCGCCAGCAGCCCAGGGGGGGGCGAGTCTGAAGCTTTCTTT.

This clonotype was seen at least ten times. The CDR3 loop is CASSKYSVGGSTDTQYF. The CDR3 DNA reads TGTGCCAGCAGCAAATATTCGGTGGGGGGGAGCACAGATACGCAGTATTTT. J is TRBJ2-3 and V is TRBV7-2, with TRBD2 matching 7 bases. The germline gives CDR1 SGHTA, CDR2 FQGNSA. V lost 5 bases and J lost 0; bases outside the gene matches: 11. The length of the CDR3 is 17 residues. The full variable domain, its missing parts supplied by reference TRBV7-2 and TRBJ2-3, is GAGVSQSPSNKVTEKGKDVELRCDPISGHTALYWYRQSLGQGLEFLIYFQGNSAPDKSGLPSDRFSAERTGGSVSTLTIQRTQQEDSAVYLCASSKYSVGGSTDTQYFGPGTRLTVL.

This clonotype turned up a few times. The chain uses TRBV3-1 and TRBJ2-7; D is unclear. Trimming cost V 1 base and J 6 bases, with 10 bases left between them. Per the germline V gene, CDR1 is LGHDT and CDR2 is YNNKEL (reference sequence). The CDR3 sequence is 13 residues long. The CDR3, as DNA: TGTGCCAGCAGCCAAGCTCTCGGAGCCGAGCAGTACGTC. Translation: CASSQALGAEQYV.

This clonotype was seen ten or more times. The chain carries TRBV11-2 and TRBJ1-3; D call uncertain. Germline CDR1 and CDR2: SGHAT and FQNNGV. The CDR3 has 15 amino acids. V lost 0 bases and J 0 bases, leaving 6 bases between the germline ends. CDR3 coding DNA: TGTGCCAGCAGCTTAGATCGGGGCTCTGGAAACACCATATATTTT. Protein sequence: CASSLDRGSGNTIYF.

This chain links TRBV12-3 or TRBV12-4 with TRBJ1-3; no firm D call. This CDR3 contains 17 residues. With 2 bases removed from V and 0 bases from J, the gap between germline ends came to 14 bases. Written as DNA, the CDR3 is TGTGCCAGCAGTTTAAAGGTCCTCGGGATCTCTGGAAACACCATATATTTT. As protein: CASSLKVLGISGNTIYF.

This clonotype occurred a few times. The chain combines TRBV3-1 with TRBJ2-7, with D uncertain. The CDR3 extends over 15 amino acids. CDR1 and CDR2 (germline): LGHDT, YNNKEL (reference sequence). The V gene lost 1 base and the J gene lost 3 bases, with 13 bases spanning the gap. The CDR3 DNA follows: TGTGCCAGCAGCCAAGCCTACACCATCGACTACGAGCAGTACTTC. It translates to CASSQAYTIDYEQYF.

The gene calls are TRBV20-1 and TRBJ2-1, with 10 bases that match TRBD2. V was clipped by 6 bases and J by 9 bases; unmatched bases: 11. The V gene's germline CDR1 is DFQATT and CDR2 SNEGSKA (reference sequence). This CDR3 has 14 amino acids. The CDR3 coding sequence is TGCAGTGCCTTTACTAGCGGGGTAGGTTCTGAGCAGTTCTTC. Protein: CSAFTSGVGSEQFF.

This clonotype was seen more than once but under ten times. The chain is built from TRBV5-6 and TRBJ2-7; 7 nucleotides align to TRBD1. Germline lookup yields CDR1 SGHDT and CDR2 YYEEEE. The length of the CDR3 is 13 residues. The junction had 6 bases not matched to a gene; V was cut back by 5 bases and J by 4 bases. This CDR3 is CASRHGQEYEQYV. CDR3 DNA sequence: TGTGCCAGCAGACATGGACAGGAGTACGAGCAGTACGTC.

The rearrangement uses TRBV7-2 and TRBJ2-1; TRBD1 is a possible D gene (5 bases). The V gene lost 5 bases and the J gene lost 9 bases, with 20 bases spanning the gap. The length of the CDR3 is 15 residues. CDR1 is SGHTA and CDR2 is FQGNSA in the germline V gene. In DNA, the CDR3 is TGTGCCAGCAGCCAACGACAGCTTACCCCCTCTGAGCAGTTCTTC. Translated: CASSQRQLTPSEQFF.

The V call is TRBV6-5, the J call TRBJ2-3; 8 bases fit TRBD1. The CDR3 spans 16 residues. Germline CDR1 is MNHEY and CDR2 is SVGAGI. Germline trimming cut 4 bases from V and 4 bases from J; bases unmatched to any gene: 10. Here the CDR3 DNA reads TGTGCCAGCAGTTCCCGGATCAGGGGGCGGGCAGATACGCAGTATTTT. Translating gives CASSSRIRGRADTQYF.

This chain links TRBV4-1 with TRBJ1-1; D is ambiguous. V was shortened by 1 base and J by 1 base, with 7 bases between the two germline ends. The CDR3 covers 14 residues. Germline-derived CDR1 and CDR2 are MGHRA and YSYEKL. Here the CDR3 DNA reads TGCGCCAGCAGCCAAGTGGCGGGGAACACTGAAGCTTTCTTT. Its protein is CASSQVAGNTEAFF.

This clonotype was seen ten or more times. The chain employs TRBV20-1 and TRBJ2-1; TRBD2 aligns across 14 bases. CDR3 length: 19 residues. V lost 1 base, J lost 4 bases, and 12 bases stayed unmatched. Germline V gene data show CDR1 as DFQATT and CDR2 as SNEGSKA (reference sequence). CDR3 bases: TGCAGTGCTAGAGGGGGCATTGGGACTAGCGGGGGCAAGTACAATGAGCAGTTCTTC. Translation gives CSARGGIGTSGGKYNEQFF.

This sequence joins TRBV28 and TRBJ1-1, with 7 bases matching TRBD1. In germline, CDR1 is MDHEN, CDR2 SYDVKM. CDR3 size: 16 residues. V trimming: 5 bases; J trimming: 7 bases; junction bases outside the gene matches: 16. CDR3 residues: CASSPGDSSRGLEAFF. The DNA for the CDR3 is TGTGCCAGCAGTCCCGGCGATAGTAGTAGGGGGCTTGAAGCTTTCTTT.

The gene calls are TRBV28 and TRBJ2-1; D possibly corresponds to TRBD2 (7 bases). The V gene lost 9 bases and the J gene lost 12 bases, with 18 bases spanning the gap. CDR3 length: 12 amino acids. Germline V gene sequence: CDR1 MDHEN, CDR2 SYDVKM. CDR3 bases: TGTGCCAGTACCCAGGGGCGGGGGACGCAGTTCTTC. Protein: CASTQGRGTQFF.